This TCR beta chain stems from a study of cytomegalovirus exposure and HLA in healthy donors. Turning to this clone: Its antigen is not known.

Study conclusions and caveats: For cytomegalovirus status, the classifier reportedly gave diagnoses with high specificity and sensitivity. There were a few CMV-associated chains whose specificity for CMV antigens was confirmed in vitro. The authors listed some 150 TCR beta chains as cytomegalovirus-associated. V- and J-gene trimming of TCR beta was linked (in a later analysis) to a missense DCLRE1C variant.

Primers for the PCR totalled 60 Vbeta and 13 Jbeta. The assay was immunoSEQ multiplex PCR, and TCRdb's table has in-frame clones only and misses some. This table has around 140,000 clones, roughly three quarters appearing once. The TCR comes from a woman between 55 and 75 years old in good health and CMV-seronegative. Sequencing was performed on PBMCs.

The CDR3 coding sequence is TGCGCCAGCAGCTATGCCCCGGGGGGGGGCACAGATACGCAGTATTTT. Amino acid sequence: CASSYAPGGGTDTQYF. The V gene is TRBV5-1, the J gene TRBJ2-3; 8 nucleotides match TRBD2. The germline V gene has CDR1 SGHRS and CDR2 YFSETQ. With V trimmed by 3 bases and J by 1 base, 7 bases remained unmatched. The CDR3 has 16 amino acids. Complete variable domain (other parts from reference TRBV5-1 and TRBJ2-3): KAGVTQTPRYLIKTRGQQVTLSCSPISGHRSVSWYQQTPGQGLQFLFEYFSETQRNKGNFPGRFSGRQFSNSRSEMNVSTLELGDSALYLCASSYAPGGGTDTQYFGPGTRLTVL.